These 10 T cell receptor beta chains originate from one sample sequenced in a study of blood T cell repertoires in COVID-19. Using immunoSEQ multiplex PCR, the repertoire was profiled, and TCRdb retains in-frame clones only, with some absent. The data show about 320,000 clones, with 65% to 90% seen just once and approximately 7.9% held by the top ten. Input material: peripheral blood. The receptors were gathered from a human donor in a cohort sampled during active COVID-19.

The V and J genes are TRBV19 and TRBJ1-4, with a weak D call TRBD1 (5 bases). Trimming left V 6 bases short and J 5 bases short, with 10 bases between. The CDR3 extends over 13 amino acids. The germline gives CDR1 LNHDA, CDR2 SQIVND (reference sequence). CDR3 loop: CASRTGSNEKLFF. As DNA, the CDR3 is TGTGCCAGTAGAACAGGTTCCAATGAAAAACTGTTTTTT.

CDR3 coding DNA: TGTGCCACCCCCAGAACCCACGCCTTAGACAGTCGTAAGGACCAAGAGACCCAGTACTTC. Translation gives CATPRTHALDSRKDQETQYF. The chain uses TRBV24-1 and TRBJ2-5, with a weak D call TRBD1 (5 bases). The CDR3 covers 20 residues. The ends were cut back, 9 bases at V and 0 bases at J, with 31 bases in the middle. Germline values: CDR1 KGHDR, CDR2 SFDVKD.

CDR3: CASSYNTGELFF. CDR3 bases: TGTGCCAGCAGCTATAATACCGGGGAGCTGTTTTTT. The J gene is TRBJ2-2, the V gene TRBV11-2; D gene ambiguous. This CDR3 has 12 residues. Germline-derived CDR1 and CDR2 are SGHAT and FQNNGV. The V and J ends lost 4 bases and 5 bases respectively, with 5 bases between them.

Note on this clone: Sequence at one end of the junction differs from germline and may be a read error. This CDR3 reads CASSLDRAGNFF. The CDR3 coding sequence is TGTGCCAGCAGCTTAGATCGGGCAGGGAACTTCTTC. The chain combines TRBV11-2 with TRBJ2-7, with D maybe TRBD1 (5 bases). In germline, CDR1 is SGHAT, CDR2 FQNNGV. This CDR3 has 12 amino acids.

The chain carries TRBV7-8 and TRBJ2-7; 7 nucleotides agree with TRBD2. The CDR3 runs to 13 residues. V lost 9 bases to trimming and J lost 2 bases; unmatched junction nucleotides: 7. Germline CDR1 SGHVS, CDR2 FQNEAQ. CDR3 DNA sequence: TGTGCCAGTAGAGGCGGGGGAGCCTACGAGCAGTACTTC. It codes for CASRGGGAYEQYF.

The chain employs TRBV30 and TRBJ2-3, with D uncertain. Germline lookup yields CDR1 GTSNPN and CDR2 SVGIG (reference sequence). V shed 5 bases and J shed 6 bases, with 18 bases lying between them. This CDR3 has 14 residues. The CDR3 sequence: CAWAPTILGDTQYF. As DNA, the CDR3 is TGTGCCTGGGCCCCAACCATCCTCGGGGATACGCAGTATTTT. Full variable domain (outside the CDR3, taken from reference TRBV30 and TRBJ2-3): SQTIHQWPATLVQPVGSPLSLECTVEGTSNPNLYWYRQAAGRGLQLLFYSVGIGQISSEVPQNLSASRPQDRQFILSSKKLLLSDSGFYLCAWAPTILGDTQYFGPGTRLTVL.

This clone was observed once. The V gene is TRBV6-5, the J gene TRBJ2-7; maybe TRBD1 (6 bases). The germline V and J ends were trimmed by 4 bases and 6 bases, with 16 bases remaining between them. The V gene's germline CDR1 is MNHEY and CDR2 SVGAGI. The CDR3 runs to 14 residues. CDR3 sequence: CASSSPTGIREQYF. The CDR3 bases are TGTGCCAGCAGTTCCCCCACAGGGATACGCGAGCAGTACTTC.

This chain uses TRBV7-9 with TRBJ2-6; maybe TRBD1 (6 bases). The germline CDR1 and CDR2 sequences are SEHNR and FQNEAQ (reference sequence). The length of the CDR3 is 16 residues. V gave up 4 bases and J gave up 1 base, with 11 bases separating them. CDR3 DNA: TGTGCCAGCAGCTCCACAGGGATATCTGGGGCCAACGTCCTGACTTTC. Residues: CASSSTGISGANVLTF.

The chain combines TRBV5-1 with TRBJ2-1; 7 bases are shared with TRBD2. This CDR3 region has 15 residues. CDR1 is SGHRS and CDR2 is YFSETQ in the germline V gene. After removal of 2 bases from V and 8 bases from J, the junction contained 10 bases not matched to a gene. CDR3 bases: TGCGCCAGCAGCTTTACTAGCGACATGAGGGATGAGCAGTTCTTC. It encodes CASSFTSDMRDEQFF.

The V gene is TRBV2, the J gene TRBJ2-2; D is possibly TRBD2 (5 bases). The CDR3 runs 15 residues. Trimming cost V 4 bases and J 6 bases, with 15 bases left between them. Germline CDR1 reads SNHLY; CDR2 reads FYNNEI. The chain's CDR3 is CASSGLRGRSGELFF. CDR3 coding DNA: TGTGCCAGCAGTGGCCTACGGGGTCGGTCCGGGGAGCTGTTTTTT.